These 29 T cell receptor beta chains share one sample of origin, sequenced in a study of blood T cell repertoires in COVID-19. The repertoire was sequenced with immunoSEQ multiplex PCR; TCRdb's copy has only in-frame clones and lacks some. This sample carries more than 150,000 clones, 85% to 90% of them seen once, and the ten largest clones take around 21%. The sequencing input was peripheral blood. The receptor source for this set is a man between 70 and 80 years old with active or convalescent COVID-19.

The chain has TRBV7-2 and TRBJ2-7; TRBD2 matches 7 bases. This CDR3 contains 16 residues. CDR1 is SGHTA, CDR2 FQGNSA, per germline. Trimming cost V 1 base and J 0 bases; bases outside gene matches: 6. In DNA, the CDR3 is TGTGCCAGCAGCTTAGGAACTAGCGTTAGCTCCTACGAGCAGTACTTC. It specifies CASSLGTSVSSYEQYF.

V usage is TRBV7-2 and J usage is TRBJ2-2, with a possible D match to TRBD2 (6 bases). CDR1 is SGHTA and CDR2 is FQGNSA in the germline V gene. V lost 5 bases to trimming and J lost 4 bases, with 11 bases between them. CDR3 length equals 14 residues. The CDR3 loop is CASSRPGSTGELFF. CDR3 DNA: TGTGCCAGCAGCAGGCCCGGGAGCACCGGGGAGCTGTTTTTT. Filled out from reference TRBV7-2 and TRBJ2-2, the complete variable domain reads GAGVSQSPSNKVTEKGKDVELRCDPISGHTALYWYRQSLGQGLEFLIYFQGNSAPDKSGLPSDRFSAERTGGSVSTLTIQRTQQEDSAVYLCASSRPGSTGELFFGEGSRLTVL.

This sequence joins TRBV18 and TRBJ1-6, with 8 positions matching TRBD1. The CDR3 covers 15 residues. Unmatched junction bases numbered 5, after V lost 3 bases and J lost 7 bases. The germline V gene has CDR1 KGHSH and CDR2 LQKENI. The DNA of the CDR3 is TGTGCCAGCTCACCTGGACAGGGATTGAATTCACCCCTCCACTTT. This encodes CASSPGQGLNSPLHF.

The chain recombines TRBV30 with TRBJ1-1; tentatively, D is TRBD1 (5 bases). V was shortened by 5 bases and J by 6 bases, with 16 bases between the two germline ends. CDR3 size: 13 residues. Germline assignment: CDR1 GTSNPN and CDR2 SVGIG (reference sequence). The CDR3 DNA is TGTGCCTGGGAACGGGGGACTTTAGCTGAAGCTTTCTTT. Translated: CAWERGTLAEAFF.

The chain uses TRBV29-1 and TRBJ1-2; TRBD1 matches 7 bases. Germline V gene lookup returns CDR1 SQVTM and CDR2 ANQGSEA. V trimming: 6 bases; J trimming: 6 bases; junction bases outside the gene matches: 10. This CDR3 is built from 13 residues. The chain's CDR3 is CSVCYRQGDGYTF. As DNA, the CDR3 is TGCAGCGTCTGCTATAGACAGGGTGATGGCTACACCTTC.

This chain uses TRBV5-1 with TRBJ1-1; possible D gene TRBD1, 5 bases. Germline-derived CDR1 and CDR2 are SGHRS and YFSETQ. V lost 4 bases and J 6 bases, leaving 13 bases between the germline ends. This CDR3 is 13 amino acids long. The CDR3 is CASSHLGGAEAFF. As DNA, the CDR3 is TGCGCCAGCAGCCACCTCGGGGGGGCTGAAGCTTTCTTT.

The chain has TRBV28 and TRBJ1-1; tentative D call: TRBD1 (5 bases). Germline V gene data show CDR1 as MDHEN and CDR2 as SYDVKM. V dropped 10 bases and J dropped 1 base, with 10 bases sitting between them. The CDR3 has 12 residues. The CDR3 loop reads CATLTGNTEAFF. Here the CDR3 DNA reads TGTGCCACCCTAACAGGGAACACTGAAGCTTTCTTT.

The chain carries TRBV19 and TRBJ1-1, with D perhaps matching TRBD1 (5 bases). The CDR3 loop spans 16 amino acids. CDR1 LNHDA and CDR2 SQIVND come from the germline V gene (reference sequence). Trimming stripped 1 base from V and 4 bases from J, with 16 bases between. CDR3 DNA sequence: TGTGCCAGTAGTATAGTTGGGGGAGCGGGTAGCACTGAAGCTTTCTTT. As protein: CASSIVGGAGSTEAFF.

The gene calls are TRBV4-1 and TRBJ1-2, with TRBD1 as a possible D gene (5 bases). V was pared by 1 base and J by 2 bases, with 14 bases between. In germline, CDR1 is MGHRA, CDR2 YSYEKL. This CDR3 contains 16 residues. CDR3 amino acids: CASSQVPGGPNYGYTF. CDR3 coding DNA: TGCGCCAGCAGCCAAGTCCCCGGGGGTCCCAACTATGGCTACACCTTC.

The V gene is TRBV7-2, the J gene TRBJ1-3; possibly TRBD1 for D (5 bases). Germline V gene lookup returns CDR1 SGHTA and CDR2 FQGNSA. Trimming took off 5 bases at V and 4 bases at J, with 18 bases between the two ends. The CDR3 spans 16 residues. CDR3 region: CASSPRGGTGGNTIYF. The CDR3 nucleotides are TGTGCCAGCAGCCCCCGGGGAGGGACTGGAGGAAACACCATATATTTT.

This clone has just one count. The V and J genes are TRBV5-1 and TRBJ2-1; TRBD2 matches at 10 bases. The CDR3 has 17 amino acids. The V and J ends lost 4 bases and 8 bases, in that order; junction bases with no gene match: 15. CDR1 is SGHRS, CDR2 YFSETQ, per germline. In nucleotides, the CDR3 is TGCGCCAGCAGCGCGGCCGCTAGCGGGAGTCCTGGGGATGAGCAGTTCTTC. This sequence encodes CASSAAASGSPGDEQFF.

The J gene is TRBJ2-2, the V gene TRBV7-2; D may be TRBD2 (5 bases). The CDR3 length is 14 residues. Between the trimmed V and J ends, which lost 3 bases and 5 bases, there was a span of 10 bases. Germline values: CDR1 SGHTA, CDR2 FQGNSA. The CDR3 spells CASSFWRGTGELFF. For the CDR3, the DNA is TGTGCCAGCAGCTTTTGGCGAGGGACCGGGGAGCTGTTTTTT.

The chain links TRBV7-3 to TRBJ2-7; TRBD2 might be the D (6 bases). V was trimmed by 2 bases and J by 6 bases, leaving 11 bases between them. The CDR3 contains 13 residues. The germline V gene encodes CDR1 SGHTA and CDR2 FQGTGA. The chain's CDR3 is CASSLGRDSEQYF. CDR3 coding DNA: TGTGCCAGCAGCTTAGGGCGGGACTCCGAGCAGTACTTC.

The J gene is TRBJ1-2, the V gene TRBV7-9, with D perhaps TRBD1 (5 bases). Deletions cut 2 bases from V and 8 bases from J, with 27 bases between. The germline V gene has CDR1 SEHNR and CDR2 FQNEAQ (reference sequence). The CDR3 runs to 18 residues. The DNA for the CDR3 is TGTGCCAGCAGCTTATCGGCGGGACGGCCGGCGGGGGGGAAAGGCTACACCTTC. Translated, it gives CASSLSAGRPAGGKGYTF.

The V and J genes are TRBV5-1 and TRBJ2-1; D possibly corresponds to TRBD2 (8 bases). The CDR3 contains 18 residues. The germline V gene encodes CDR1 SGHRS and CDR2 YFSETQ. Trimming cost V 5 bases and J 1 base, with 22 bases left between them. The CDR3 region is CASSSGFSGTVSYNEQFF. The CDR3 region has the DNA TGCGCCAGCAGTTCCGGATTTAGCGGGACAGTGTCCTACAATGAGCAGTTCTTC.

To note about this clone: The identical CDR3 is also encoded by other nucleotide sequences in the sample. V gene TRBV19 combines with J gene TRBJ2-7, with 14 bases identical to TRBD2. CDR1 LNHDA and CDR2 SQIVND come from the germline V gene (reference sequence). With 5 bases clipped from V and 4 bases from J, the junction kept 4 bases outside the gene matches. This CDR3 spans 15 amino acids. The CDR3 DNA reads as TGTGCCAGTAGTTCCGGGACTAGCGGGAGTTACGAGCAGTACTTC. Amino acids: CASSSGTSGSYEQYF.

The sample holds a few counts of this clone. The chain uses TRBV27 and TRBJ2-7, with TRBD1 matching 10 bases. In germline, CDR1 is MNHEY, CDR2 SMNVEV (reference sequence). The trim removed 2 bases at V and 0 bases at J, leaving 7 bases unmatched. The CDR3 spans 17 residues. The CDR3 protein is CASSLQGQGLSSYEQYF. In DNA, the CDR3 is TGTGCCAGCAGTTTACAGGGACAGGGGTTGAGCTCCTACGAGCAGTACTTC.

V usage is TRBV9 and J usage is TRBJ2-5; D might be TRBD1 (6 bases). The CDR3 consists of 16 residues. Germline CDR1 and CDR2: SGDLS and YYNGEE. The germline V and J ends were trimmed by 0 bases and 4 bases, with 16 bases remaining between them. CDR3 amino acids: CASSVGAGAMLETQYF. CDR3 bases: TGTGCCAGCAGCGTAGGGGCAGGGGCCATGTTAGAGACCCAGTACTTC.

This clone was observed a few times. The chain joins TRBV5-6 to TRBJ2-3; 11 bases fit TRBD2. Germline V gives CDR1 SGHDT, CDR2 YYEEEE. V was pared by 4 bases and J by 4 bases, with 8 bases of the junction left unmatched. The CDR3 runs to 16 residues. The CDR3 DNA reads TGTGCCAGCAGCACAAGACTAGCGGGGCGCGCAGATACGCAGTATTTT. This translates into CASSTRLAGRADTQYF. Drawing the rest from reference TRBV5-6 and TRBJ2-3, the complete variable domain is DAGVTQSPTHLIKTRGQQVTLRCSPKSGHDTVSWYQQALGQGPQFIFQYYEEEERQRGNFPDRFSGHQFPNYSSELNVNALLLGDSALYLCASSTRLAGRADTQYFGPGTRLTVL.

The J gene is TRBJ1-1, the V gene TRBV19; 7 positions agree with TRBD1. With 8 bases clipped from V and 3 bases from J, the junction kept 3 bases outside the gene matches. The CDR3 consists of 12 residues. The germline V gene has CDR1 LNHDA and CDR2 SQIVND (reference sequence). For the CDR3, the DNA is TGTGCCAGTCGACAGGGTTACACTGAAGCTTTCTTT. It encodes CASRQGYTEAFF.

The V call is TRBV3-1 (or the pseudogene TRBV3-2), the J call TRBJ1-2; D might be TRBD1 (5 bases). Germline V CDR1 and CDR2: LGHDT, YNNKEL (reference sequence). This CDR3 has 14 amino acids. The ends were cut back, 6 bases at V and 2 bases at J, with 13 bases in the middle. Here the CDR3 reads CASSRGGTNYGYTF. CDR3 nucleotides: TGTGCCAGCAGTCGCGGGGGTACCAACTATGGCTACACCTTC.

The chain uses TRBV11-2 and TRBJ2-1; D gene unclear. Per germline, CDR1 SGHAT and CDR2 FQNNGV. Trimming removed 1 base from V and 4 bases from J, with 17 bases in between. This CDR3 region has 17 residues. As DNA, the CDR3 is TGTGCCAGCAGCTTAGGTCTGTTGGGCAGTGCGTACAATGAGCAGTTCTTC. This translates into CASSLGLLGSAYNEQFF.

V and J are TRBV7-2 and TRBJ1-5; D ambiguous. Germline values: CDR1 SGHTA, CDR2 FQGNSA. V shed 5 bases and J shed 2 bases, with 13 bases lying between them. The CDR3 contains 15 residues. The CDR3 nucleotides are TGTGCCAGCAGCCCCGATCTGAGGGGCAATCAGCCCCAGCATTTT. This sequence encodes CASSPDLRGNQPQHF. The entire variable domain, with the rest obtained from reference TRBV7-2 and TRBJ1-5, is as follows: GAGVSQSPSNKVTEKGKDVELRCDPISGHTALYWYRQSLGQGLEFLIYFQGNSAPDKSGLPSDRFSAERTGGSVSTLTIQRTQQEDSAVYLCASSPDLRGNQPQHFGDGTRLSIL.

The chain links TRBV18 to TRBJ1-5, with D possibly matching TRBD1 (5 bases). Germline lookup yields CDR1 KGHSH and CDR2 LQKENI. The CDR3 has 13 amino acids. Trimming removed 5 bases at V and 4 bases at J, with 9 bases between. CDR3: CASSKDKNQPQHF. The CDR3, as DNA: TGTGCCAGCTCAAAGGACAAAAATCAGCCCCAGCATTTT.

V usage is TRBV15 and J usage is TRBJ1-3; 7 bases are a match to TRBD1. V lost 5 bases to trimming and J lost 2 bases; unmatched junction nucleotides: 9. The CDR3 contains 16 residues. The V gene's germline CDR1 is LNHNV and CDR2 YYDKDF (reference sequence). DNA of the CDR3: TGTGCCACCAGCGTACCACAGGGGCCCACTGGAAACACCATATATTTT. It specifies CATSVPQGPTGNTIYF.

This chain links TRBV19 with TRBJ1-5; possibly TRBD1 for D (6 bases). The CDR3 runs 13 residues. Trimming removed 7 bases at V and 6 bases at J, with 13 bases between. Germline V lookup: CDR1 LNHDA, CDR2 SQIVND (reference sequence). CDR3 in DNA: TGTGCCAGTATTCCACAGGGTGGTCAGCCCCAGCATTTT. Translating gives CASIPQGGQPQHF.

This clone was detected a few times. The genes are TRBV6-5 and TRBJ1-5; D might be TRBD1 (6 bases). The germline CDR1 and CDR2 sequences are MNHEY and SVGAGI. Trimming removed 6 bases from V and 1 base from J, with 13 bases in between. The CDR3 is made up of 15 amino acids. The CDR3 DNA reads as TGTGCCAGCAGCGGCGGACAGAGCAGCAATCAGCCCCAGCATTTT. Protein sequence: CASSGGQSSNQPQHF.

This rearrangement joins TRBV19 to TRBJ1-1; D uncertain. The V gene's germline CDR1 is LNHDA and CDR2 SQIVND (reference sequence). Trimming pared 5 bases from V and 3 bases from J, leaving 10 bases between. The CDR3 contains 13 residues. This chain's CDR3 is CASSPLGYTEAFF. CDR3 nucleotide sequence: TGTGCCAGTAGTCCCCTCGGGTACACTGAAGCTTTCTTT.

The V gene is TRBV5-1, the J gene TRBJ2-5, with TRBD1 matching over 7 bases. CDR3 length: 18 residues. With V trimmed by 4 bases and J by 1 base, 16 bases remained unmatched. CDR1 and CDR2 (germline): SGHRS, YFSETQ. The CDR3 loop reads CASSPVPEQGHGQETQYF. The CDR3 nucleotides read TGCGCCAGCAGCCCCGTCCCGGAACAGGGGCATGGCCAAGAGACCCAGTACTTC.